This T cell receptor (beta chain) was retrieved from a study of PD-1 blockade in mismatch repair-deficient tumors. Germline V gene lookup returns CDR1 SGHNT and CDR2 YYREEE (reference sequence). The CDR3 contains 15 residues. V lost 4 bases and J lost 4, with 18 bases in between. Repertoires were generated with immunoSEQ multiplex PCR, while TCRdb's copy carries only in-frame clones and drops some. The data contain roughly 17,000 clones, 84% of them seen just once; the ten biggest clones take up around 1.6%. The gene calls are TRBV5-4 and TRBJ2-7; D gene unclear. The TCR was taken from an adult with mismatch repair-deficient cancer. Sequenced here: PBMCs, sampled less than 25 weeks after starting pembrolizumab. The CDR3 loop reads CASSRESGALYEQYF. Here the CDR3 DNA reads TGTGCCAGCAGCCGCGAGAGTGGAGCACTTTACGAGCAGTACTTC.